This is a list of T cell receptor beta chains from one sample in a study of PD-1 blockade in classical Hodgkin lymphoma. The data were produced by immunoSEQ multiplex PCR, yet TCRdb's version contains in-frame clones alone and is incomplete. The sample holds some 96,000 clones; under 95% are singletons and the top ten take less than 2%. The specimen was peripheral blood mononuclear cells (PBMCs), collected before the fourth cycle of nivolumab. The source of these receptors is a human donor with classical Hodgkin lymphoma. Each CDR3 is given without its conserved first and last residue. The order of the fields is V gene, J gene, CDR3 protein.

>TRBV25-1|TRBJ2-1
ASGLSSYNEQF
>TRBV9|TRBJ2-2
ASSAFIKIHKNTGELF
>TRBV5-3|TRBJ1-5
ARSLCPRERYNQPQH
>TRBV7-9|TRBJ2-1
ASSKPGLAGGPNEQF
>TRBV21-1|TRBJ2-1
ASSKNGGFLGRLAF
>TRBV13|TRBJ2-4
ASSLGGRRKNIQY
>TRBV5-1|TRBJ2-1
ASSLETQSSYNEQF
>TRBV7-8|TRBJ2-7
ASSPGTGWKVYEQY
>TRBV18|TRBJ2-2
ASSPRGASGTGELF
>TRBV23-1|TRBJ1-5
ASGPLGNQPQH
>TRBV5-1|TRBJ2-1
ASSLLGLAAGEQF
>TRBV14|TRBJ1-2
ASSHGANYGYT
>TRBV10-3|TRBJ2-7
AISAQPSYEQY
>TRBV19|TRBJ2-1
ASSIPGQDYNEQF
>TRBV14|TRBJ1-5
ASSQGRGGDQPQH
>TRBV10-1|TRBJ1-1
ASSEVTGLGTEAF
>TRBV19|TRBJ1-5
ASSITAGNQPQH
>TRBV9|TRBJ1-4
ASSAMGLTGEKLF
>TRBV6-5|TRBJ1-5
ASSYTREPVQPQH
>TRBV9|TRBJ2-1
ASSAPQGLDHFSYNEQF
>TRBV11-1|TRBJ1-1
ASSLQTSMNTEAF
>TRBV18|TRBJ1-1
ASSPAQGHSEAF
>TRBV9|TRBJ2-5
ASSPVGETQY
>TRBV28|TRBJ1-2
ASSPTGQGSYGYT
>TRBV7-9|TRBJ2-7
ASRSGLAGYEQY
>TRBV4-1|TRBJ1-2
ASSQGVTDRGSYGYT
>TRBV5-1|TRBJ1-1
ASSFRQGAEINAEAF
>TRBV28|TRBJ2-4
ASSSPLLMAKNIQY
>TRBV6-1|TRBJ1-2
ASSRDRPNYGYT
>TRBV5-6|TRBJ1-2
ASSSGQGGMYGYT
>TRBV7-2|TRBJ2-7
ASSDIWTASYEQY
>TRBV6-1|TRBJ1-1
ASSPGGVPTEAF
>TRBV6-1|TRBJ1-1
ASSDRDRTEAF
>TRBV7-9|TRBJ2-5
ASSLAREETQY
>TRBV5-6|TRBJ2-6
ASSFSTSGANVLT
>TRBV28|TRBJ1-1
ASTPAGNTEAF
>TRBV29-1|TRBJ2-7
SARRSSYEQY
>TRBV5-5|TRBJ1-5
ASSLQRTVSNQPQH
>TRBV14|TRBJ2-7
ASSQENDSYEQY
>TRBV7-9|TRBJ2-1
ASSLDGRADNEQF
>TRBV6-5|TRBJ1-2
ASSYGSGDGYT
>TRBV7-9|TRBJ2-7
ASDNRGYEQY
>TRBV13|TRBJ2-7
ASSFSRTGVDWRDRYEQY
>TRBV4-2|TRBJ2-7
ASSQDGWTAFSSRHEQY
>TRBV30|TRBJ2-3
AWRNSGRDTQY
>TRBV19|TRBJ2-2
ASRTIGSFDTGELF
>TRBV19|TRBJ2-2
ASSTGTGVWELF
>TRBV6-1|TRBJ1-2
ASIDLSANYGYT